The 10 T cell receptor beta chains below were found in one sample sequenced in a study of T cell responses to AZD1222 COVID-19 vaccine. Sequenced by immunoSEQ multiplex PCR; TCRdb stores in-frame clones only, minus some. The sample comprises about 53,000 clones, 70% to 85% of which are singletons, and 20% to 30% rests with the top ten. Specimen: peripheral blood, collected on day 0 of AZD1222 vaccination. The receptor set was obtained from an adult in good health.

This chain links TRBV18 with TRBJ2-3; D call uncertain. Germline V lookup: CDR1 KGHSH, CDR2 LQKENI. Trimming shortened V by 3 bases and J by 2 bases, and 9 bases separated the two germline ends. The CDR3 is 14 residues long. This CDR3 reads CASSPEITTDTQYF. In DNA form, the CDR3 reads TGTGCCAGCTCACCCGAGATAACCACAGATACGCAGTATTTT.

This sequence joins TRBV11-2 and TRBJ2-7; D unclear. The length of the CDR3 is 11 residues. The V and J ends lost 4 bases and 3 bases respectively, with 4 bases between them. Germline V gene data show CDR1 as SGHAT and CDR2 as FQNNGV. CDR3 bases: TGTGCCAGCAGCTCATACTACGAGCAGTACTTC. Its protein product is CASSSYYEQYF.

J is TRBJ2-5 and V is TRBV14; TRBD1 matches 8 bases. Per germline, CDR1 SGHDN and CDR2 FVKESK. This CDR3 has 18 amino acids. Trimming took 5 bases from V and 0 from J; bases not matched to a gene: 14. CDR3 in DNA: TGTGCCAGCAGCGGGACCAGGACAGGGAATTTGTACCAAGAGACCCAGTACTTC. Translating gives CASSGTRTGNLYQETQYF.

The V and J genes are TRBV6-5 and TRBJ1-6; TRBD1 is a possible D gene (6 bases). Germline loops: CDR1 MNHEY, CDR2 SVGAGI. V was pared by 4 bases and J by 9 bases, with 10 bases between. There are 13 residues in the CDR3. This chain's CDR3 is CASSSTGFSPLHF. CDR3 nucleotides: TGTGCCAGCAGTTCCACAGGGTTTTCACCCCTCCACTTT.

V gene TRBV30 combines with J gene TRBJ1-1; D is unclear. V lost 5 bases and J lost 0, with 13 bases in between. CDR1 is GTSNPN, CDR2 SVGIG, per germline (reference sequence). The CDR3 has 14 residues. The CDR3 DNA reads TGTGCCTGGGGCCCGGGCCCAATGAACACTGAAGCTTTCTTT. Translation: CAWGPGPMNTEAFF.

This clone was recorded only once. V is TRBV6-5 and J is TRBJ1-2; 7 bases map to TRBD1. CDR1 is MNHEY and CDR2 is SVGAGI in the germline V gene. This CDR3 is 14 amino acids long. Trimming at V came to 6 bases and at J to 4 bases, leaving 8 bases not matched to a gene. The DNA of the CDR3 is TGTGCCAGCAGAAAGGGGGCCGCAATCTATGGCTACACCTTC. Protein product: CASRKGAAIYGYTF.

This chain uses TRBV7-3 with TRBJ1-3, with a weak D call TRBD1 (5 bases). V lost 4 bases to trimming and J lost 2 bases, with 12 bases between them. This CDR3 has 15 residues. CDR1 and CDR2 from the germline V gene are SGHTA and FQGTGA. CDR3 in DNA: TGTGCCAGCAGCTACGCCGGAGGGGCTGGAAACACCATATATTTT. It encodes CASSYAGGAGNTIYF.

The chain is built from TRBV7-9 and TRBJ2-7, with D possibly TRBD2 on 5 matching bases. From germline, CDR1 is SEHNR and CDR2 FQNEAQ (reference sequence). This CDR3 has 14 residues. Between the trimmed V and J ends, which lost 5 bases and 5 bases, there was a span of 16 bases. The CDR3 DNA sequence: TGTGCCAGCAGCCCCTCGGGTAGCGTCGACGAGCAGTACTTC. Encoded protein: CASSPSGSVDEQYF.

V gene TRBV12-3 or TRBV12-4 combines with J gene TRBJ1-2; 8 nucleotides line up with TRBD1. With 6 bases clipped from V and 8 bases from J, the junction kept 5 bases outside the gene matches. The CDR3 runs 12 residues. For the CDR3, the DNA is TGTGCCAGCAGCCAGGGGGCGAGGGGCTACACCTTC. This sequence encodes CASSQGARGYTF.

J is TRBJ1-2 and V is TRBV28; D is unresolved. The CDR3 consists of 17 residues. V lost 4 bases, J lost 4 bases, and 22 bases lay in between. The V gene's germline CDR1 is MDHEN and CDR2 SYDVKM. CDR3 region: CASSSTGYPGGIYGYTF. Here the CDR3 DNA reads TGTGCCAGCAGTTCGACGGGCTACCCGGGAGGAATCTATGGCTACACCTTC.